The source of this T cell receptor beta chain is a study of T cells in localized non-small cell lung cancer. In its sample, this clone was seen once. The target antigen is unknown. Study-wide points: Analysis by sequencing included only one tumor region, so heterogeneity remains possible. Across samples, adjacent lung featured a median roughly 50 of the top 100 tumor clones.

The CDR3 length is 16 residues. The J segment lost 3 bases and the V segment lost 2 bases, leaving 7 bases of the junction unmatched. Germline V gene data show CDR1 as MDHEN and CDR2 as SYDVKM. Measured with immunoSEQ multiplex PCR; TCRdb has only the in-frame clones, and not every one. The sample holds under 50,000 clones, around 86% seen once. The source is a man aged 35 to 70 with stage III lung adenocarcinoma. This specimen was peripheral blood mononuclear cells, taken before any cancer treatment. This chain uses TRBV28 with TRBJ1-5, with 7 bases fitting TRBD1. CDR3 nucleotides: TGTGCCAGCAGTTTAAGGGCAGGGGGGTCCAATCAGCCCCAGCATTTT. As protein: CASSLRAGGSNQPQHF.